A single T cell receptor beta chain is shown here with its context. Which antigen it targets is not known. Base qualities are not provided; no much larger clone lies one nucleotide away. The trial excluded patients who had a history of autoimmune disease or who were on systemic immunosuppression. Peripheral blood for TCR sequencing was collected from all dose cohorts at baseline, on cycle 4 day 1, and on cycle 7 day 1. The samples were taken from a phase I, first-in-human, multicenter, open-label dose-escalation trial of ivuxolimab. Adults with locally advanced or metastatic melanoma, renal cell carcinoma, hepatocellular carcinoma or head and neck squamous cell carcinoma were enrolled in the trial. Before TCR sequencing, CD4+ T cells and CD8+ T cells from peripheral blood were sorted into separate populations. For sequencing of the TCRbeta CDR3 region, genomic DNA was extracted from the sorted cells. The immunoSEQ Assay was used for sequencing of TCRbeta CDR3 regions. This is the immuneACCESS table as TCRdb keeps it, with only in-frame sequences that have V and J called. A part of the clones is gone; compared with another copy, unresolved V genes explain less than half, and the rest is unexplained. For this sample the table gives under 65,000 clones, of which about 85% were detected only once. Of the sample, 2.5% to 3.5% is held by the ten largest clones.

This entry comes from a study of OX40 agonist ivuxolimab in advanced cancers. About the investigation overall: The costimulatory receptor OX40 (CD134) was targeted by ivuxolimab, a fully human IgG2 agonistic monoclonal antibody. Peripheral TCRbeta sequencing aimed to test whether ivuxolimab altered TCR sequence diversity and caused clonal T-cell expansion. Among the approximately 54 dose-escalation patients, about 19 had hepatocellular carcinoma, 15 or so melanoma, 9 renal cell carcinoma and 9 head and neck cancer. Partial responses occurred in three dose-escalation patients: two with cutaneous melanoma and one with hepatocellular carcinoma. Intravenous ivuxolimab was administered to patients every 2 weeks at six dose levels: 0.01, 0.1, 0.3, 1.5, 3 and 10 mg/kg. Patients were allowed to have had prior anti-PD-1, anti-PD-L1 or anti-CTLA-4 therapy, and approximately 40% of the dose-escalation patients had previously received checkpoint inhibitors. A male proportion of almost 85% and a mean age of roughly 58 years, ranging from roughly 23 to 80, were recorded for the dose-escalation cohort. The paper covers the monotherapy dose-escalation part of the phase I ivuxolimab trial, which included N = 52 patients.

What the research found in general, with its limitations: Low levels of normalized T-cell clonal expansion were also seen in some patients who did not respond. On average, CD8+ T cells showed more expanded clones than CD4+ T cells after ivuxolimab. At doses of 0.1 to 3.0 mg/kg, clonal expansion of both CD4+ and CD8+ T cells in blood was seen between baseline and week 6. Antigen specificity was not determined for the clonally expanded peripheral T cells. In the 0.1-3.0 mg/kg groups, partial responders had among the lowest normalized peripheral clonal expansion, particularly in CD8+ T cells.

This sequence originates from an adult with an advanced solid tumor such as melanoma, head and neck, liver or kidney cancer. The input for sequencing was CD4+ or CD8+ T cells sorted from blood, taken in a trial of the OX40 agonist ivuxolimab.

The CDR3 loop reads CASSPWDFQGTDTQYF. The DNA sequence follows: TGTGCCAGCAGCCCCTGGGACTTTCAGGGCACAGATACGCAGTATTTT. The rearrangement combines TRBV9 with TRBJ2-3, and the D gene may be TRBD2, 6 bases matching. Looking up the germline V gene yields CDR1 SGDLS and CDR2 YYNGEE. The CDR3 sequence holds 16 residues, the cysteine and phenylalanine included. Just CDR3 DNA is preserved here, 48 bases in frame from base 1. V and J are truncated by 4 bases and 1 base respectively, leaving an intervening sequence of 16 bases.